This T cell receptor (beta chain) was sequenced for a study of blood T cells in healthy people across ages. Study conclusions and caveats: Both naive CD4+ cell counts and diversity were greater in long-lived donors than in aged donors.

The CDR3 loop spans 13 amino acids. Germline loops: CDR1 DFQATT, CDR2 SNEGSKA (reference sequence). The V and J ends lost 5 bases and 4 bases, in that order; junction bases with no gene match: 4. With a J-beta primer mix and a sample-barcoded 5' primer, a second PCR ran about 7 to 12 cycles. TCRdb ran MiXCR on the 5' RACE reads and lists one entry per CDR3 protein. There are over 1,300,000 distinct CDR3 sequences in the sample; around 55% occur only once, and 6.5% to 8% lies in the top ten. In this sample, this clonotype turned up a few times. What it recognizes is unknown. Investigators took about 10 milliliters of peripheral blood from every donor.

This sequence joins TRBV20-1 and TRBJ2-1; 8 nucleotides match TRBD2. The sample was blood. This sequence was found in a man between 18 and 35 years old in good health. The CDR3 sequence: CSAPTSGYNEQFF. The CDR3 coding sequence is TGCAGTGCTCCTACTAGCGGATACAATGAGCAGTTCTTC.